Presented here are 9 T cell receptor beta chains from one specimen sequenced in a study of T-cell memory formation after mild COVID-19. Using its own MiXCR run on the 5' RACE reads, TCRdb lists one record per CDR3 protein. In the table there are over 120,000 distinct CDR3 sequences, roughly 21% of which are singletons. Sequencing was performed on PBMCs or a T cell subset sorted from them (not recorded which). The receptor set was obtained from an adult woman who had mild COVID-19 (a few samples of this study predate the infection). Cell type and time point are not known.

J is TRBJ2-3 and V is TRBV5-4; either TRBD1 or TRBD2 may supply D (5 bases each). This CDR3 spans 18 amino acids. Looked up from germline, CDR1 is SGHNT and CDR2 is YYREEE (reference sequence). The V end was cut by 6 bases, the J end by 4 bases, with 27 bases between. The CDR3 sequence: CASNSWARGRGGPDTQYF. CDR3 coding DNA: TGTGCCAGCAACAGCTGGGCAAGGGGCCGGGGTGGCCCAGATACGCAGTATTTT.

V and J are TRBV5-1 and TRBJ2-5; TRBD1 aligns across 9 bases. V dropped 5 bases and J dropped 2; count of bases not matched to a gene: 1. CDR1 is SGHRS and CDR2 is YFSETQ in the germline V gene. This CDR3 spans 13 amino acids. CDR3 sequence reads: CASRTGGQETQYF. CDR3 coding DNA: TGCGCCAGCAGGACAGGGGGTCAAGAGACCCAGTACTTC.

This sequence joins TRBV12-3 or TRBV12-4 and TRBJ1-1; D possibly corresponds to TRBD1 (6 bases). V was trimmed by 3 bases and J by 10 bases, leaving 12 bases between them. This CDR3 contains 12 residues. CDR3: CASSLRGARAFF. In DNA, the CDR3 is TGTGCCAGCAGTTTGAGGGGGGCGCGAGCTTTCTTT.

The chain links TRBV19 to TRBJ2-7; 11 bases are shared with TRBD2. Losses at the gene ends were 4 bases for V and 5 bases for J; bases not matched to a gene: 7. The CDR3 length is 15 residues. Germline values: CDR1 LNHDA, CDR2 SQIVND (reference sequence). Written as DNA, the CDR3 is TGTGCCAGTAGTACTAGCGGGGGGATGAACCACGAGCAGTACTTC. Translated: CASSTSGGMNHEQYF.

Comments on this clonotype: One end of the junction varies from germline; a read error may be responsible. V gene TRBV4-3 combines with J gene TRBJ2-2, with a weak D call TRBD1 (6 bases). Germline CDR1 and CDR2: LGHNA and YSLEER. The length of the CDR3 is 15 residues. The chain's CDR3 is CSSSHDRRSAGELFF. The CDR3 DNA follows: TGCTCCAGCAGCCACGACAGGCGGTCGGCCGGGGAGCTGTTTTTT.

This clonotype appeared a few times. J is TRBJ2-7 and V is TRBV20-1, with TRBD2 identical over 9 bases. V lost 2 bases, J lost 3 bases, and 11 bases stayed unmatched. Germline values: CDR1 DFQATT, CDR2 SNEGSKA (reference sequence). The CDR3 loop spans 16 amino acids. The CDR3 DNA reads TGCAGTGCTAGAAGAGGCGGGGGGGCTGCTTACTACGAGCAGTACTTC. Amino acid sequence: CSARRGGGAAYYEQYF.

This clonotype showed up many times. This chain uses TRBV20-1 with TRBJ2-7, with 7 bases matching TRBD2. Per germline, CDR1 DFQATT and CDR2 SNEGSKA (reference sequence). V gave up 6 bases and J gave up 6 bases; unmatched junction bases: 11. The length of the CDR3 is 13 residues. CDR3 coding DNA: TGCAGTGCCGCACCCCAAACGGGGGGCGAGCAGTACTTC. The encoded protein is CSAAPQTGGEQYF.

The chain is built from TRBV7-2 and TRBJ2-7, with 11 nucleotides matching TRBD2. Trimming took 0 bases from V and 1 from J; bases not matched to a gene: 14. The CDR3 length is 20 residues. Germline V CDR1 and CDR2: SGHTA, FQGNSA. The CDR3 region has the DNA TGTGCCAGCAGCTTAGCCGCGGGTTTGGCTAGCGGGAGGTCGTCCTACGAGCAGTACTTC. It translates to CASSLAAGLASGRSSYEQYF.

This rearrangement joins TRBV7-9 to TRBJ2-7; possibly TRBD2 for D (5 bases). CDR1 is SEHNR and CDR2 is FQNEAQ in the germline V gene (reference sequence). This CDR3 spans 12 amino acids. V lost 8 bases and J 7 bases, leaving 15 bases between the germline ends. The CDR3 loop reads CASRGTTREQYF. The CDR3 region has the DNA TGTGCCAGCCGGGGAACAACGCGGGAGCAGTACTTC.